What follows are 8 T cell receptor beta chains derived from one specimen sequenced in a study of T cell repertoires in cytomegalovirus infection. The antigens these receptors bind are not known. TCRdb independently ran MiXCR on the reads; one entry per CDR3 protein. The sample consists of fewer than 900,000 distinct CDR3 sequences, almost 30% of them appearing once. The sequences come from cultured CD8+ T cells from PBMCs, collected from culture after CMV antigen stimulation. The receptor source for this set is a human donor in good health (CMV status not recorded). Some clones in this sample may be carry-over from other donors' samples.

This chain joins TRBV4-2 and TRBJ1-4; D gene uncertain. Germline CDR1 LGHNA, CDR2 YNFKEQ. This CDR3 has 15 amino acids. The ends were cut back, 3 bases at V and 8 bases at J, with 16 bases in the middle. The CDR3 DNA reads as TGTGCCAGCAGCCACACCCGCTTGATAGGCGAAAAACTGTTTTTT. Protein sequence: CASSHTRLIGEKLFF.

In its sample, this clonotype was seen a few times. The rearrangement joins TRBV5-4 to TRBJ1-1; no clear D. V was clipped by 5 bases and J by 1 base, with 15 bases between them. Germline V CDR1 and CDR2: SGHNT, YYREEE (reference sequence). The CDR3 extends over 15 amino acids. In nucleotides, the CDR3 is TGTGCCAGCAGGGAGAGATATGGGTCGAACACTGAAGCTTTCTTT. This sequence encodes CASRERYGSNTEAFF.

V and J are TRBV6-6 and TRBJ2-7; D is tentatively TRBD1 or TRBD2 (5 bases each). The germline gives CDR1 MNHNY, CDR2 SVGAGI (reference sequence). Trimming removed 8 bases at V and 4 bases at J, with 15 bases between. The CDR3 extends over 13 amino acids. The CDR3, as DNA: TGTGCCAGCGTCGGGACCTCAACTTACGAGCAGTACTTC. This translates into CASVGTSTYEQYF.

The J gene is TRBJ1-3, the V gene TRBV9, with D unresolved. CDR1 SGDLS and CDR2 YYNGEE come from the germline V gene. This CDR3 has 11 amino acids. V was shortened by 6 bases and J by 2 bases, with 3 bases between the two germline ends. The CDR3 coding sequence is TGTGCCAGCAAAACTGGAAACACCATATATTTT. Amino acid sequence: CASKTGNTIYF.

The rearrangement links TRBV29-1 to TRBJ2-3; D gene ambiguous. CDR3 size: 13 residues. V was cut by 1 base and J by 2 bases, with 7 bases left in between. CDR1 and CDR2 from the germline V gene are SQVTM and ANQGSEA. The CDR3 sequence is CSVEGGNTDTQYF. The CDR3 nucleotides are TGCAGCGTTGAAGGGGGTAACACAGATACGCAGTATTTT.

V and J are TRBV4-1 and TRBJ2-3; tentatively, D is TRBD1 (6 bases). CDR1 and CDR2 from the germline V gene are MGHRA and YSYEKL. Trimming left V 3 bases short and J 3 bases short, with 16 bases between. This CDR3 is 16 amino acids long. CDR3 region: CASSHPQGIRTDTQYF. The CDR3 nucleotides read TGCGCCAGCAGCCATCCGCAGGGGATAAGGACAGATACGCAGTATTTT.

This clonotype was counted between two and nine times. The genes are TRBV7-9 and TRBJ1-1; D is uncertain. Germline V gives CDR1 SEHNR, CDR2 FQNEAQ (reference sequence). V shed 3 bases and J shed 6 bases, with 8 bases lying between them. The CDR3 has 12 amino acids. The CDR3 protein is CASSFLSPEAFF. CDR3 bases: TGTGCCAGCAGCTTTTTGAGTCCTGAAGCTTTCTTT.

This clonotype appeared a few times. The rearrangement uses TRBV5-4 and TRBJ1-1; TRBD1 might be the D (5 bases). V lost 1 base, J lost 3 bases, and 10 bases lay in between. CDR3 size: 14 residues. CDR1 and CDR2 (germline): SGHNT, YYREEE (reference sequence). The CDR3 sequence: CASSLRGYYTEAFF. The CDR3 region has the DNA TGTGCCAGCAGCTTGAGGGGATATTACACTGAAGCTTTCTTT.